This TCR beta chain is drawn from a study of T-cell reconstitution after alpha-beta-depleted transplantation in children. This clonotype was seen many times. TCRbeta library construction was performed incorporating unique molecular identifiers. TCRdb itself ran the PCR reads through MiXCR, one entry per CDR3 protein. The sample lists roughly 350,000 distinct CDR3 sequences; around a tenth were seen once. Source: PBMCs from the stem cell graft donor, taken from the stem cell graft. The clonotype comes from a human donor who donated a stem cell graft to a child with acute lymphoblastic leukemia.

The chain's CDR3 is CASSLEAGVRETQYF. In DNA form, the CDR3 reads TGTGCCAGCAGTTTGGAGGCAGGCGTGCGTGAGACCCAGTACTTC. This chain links TRBV28 with TRBJ2-5, with D tentatively TRBD2 (5 bases). The germline V and J ends were trimmed by 3 bases and 5 bases, with 16 bases remaining between them. Per germline, CDR1 MDHEN and CDR2 SYDVKM. This CDR3 is built from 15 residues.